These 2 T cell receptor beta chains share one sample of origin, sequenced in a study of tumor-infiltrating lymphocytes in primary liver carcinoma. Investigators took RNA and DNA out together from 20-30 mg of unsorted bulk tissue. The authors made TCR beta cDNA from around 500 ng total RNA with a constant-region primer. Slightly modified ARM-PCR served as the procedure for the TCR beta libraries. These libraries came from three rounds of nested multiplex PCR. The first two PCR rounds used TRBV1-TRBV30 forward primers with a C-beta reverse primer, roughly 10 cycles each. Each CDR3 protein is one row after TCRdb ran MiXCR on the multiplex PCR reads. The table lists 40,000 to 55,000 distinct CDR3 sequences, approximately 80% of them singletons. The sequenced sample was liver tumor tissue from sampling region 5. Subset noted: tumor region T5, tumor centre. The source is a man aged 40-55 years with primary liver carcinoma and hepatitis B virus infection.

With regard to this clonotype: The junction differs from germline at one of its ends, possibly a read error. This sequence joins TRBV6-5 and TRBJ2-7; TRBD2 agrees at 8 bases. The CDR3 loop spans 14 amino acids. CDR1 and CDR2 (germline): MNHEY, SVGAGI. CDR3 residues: CASSLSGSPHEQYF. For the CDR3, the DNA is TGCGCCAGCAGTTTAAGCGGGAGTCCCCACGAGCAGTACTTC.

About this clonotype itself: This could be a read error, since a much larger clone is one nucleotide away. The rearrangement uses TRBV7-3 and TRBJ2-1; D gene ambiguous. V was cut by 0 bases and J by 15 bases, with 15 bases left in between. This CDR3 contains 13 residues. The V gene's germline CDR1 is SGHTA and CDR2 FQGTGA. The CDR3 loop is CASSLTQSSWLFF. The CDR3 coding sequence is TGTGCCAGCAGCTTAACGCAATCTAGTTGGCTGTTCTTC.